This TCR beta chain was observed in a study of shared clonotypes between healthy human individuals. The wider study: Three CD4 naive, three CD4 memory, two CD8 naive and one CD8 memory plate were used per donor.

Generated by immunoSEQ multiplex PCR, the TCRdb table keeps only in-frame clones and is missing some. This table holds approximately 1.1 million clones, around 78% found once. CDR1 is SGHTA, CDR2 FQGTGA, per germline. The CDR3 has 16 residues. The junction had 14 bases not matched to a gene; V was cut back by 5 bases and J by 5 bases. What was sequenced was memory CD4+ T cells from PBMCs. The subset denotes: CD45RA-negative fraction. This receptor was taken from a man between 18 and 29 years old in good health. Some clones in this sample may be carry-over from other donors' samples. The chain recombines TRBV7-3 with TRBJ2-7; 8 nucleotides agree with TRBD2. CDR3 sequence reads: CASSPRTSLLFHEQYF. CDR3 nucleotide sequence: TGTGCCAGCAGCCCACGGACTAGCCTACTTTTCCACGAGCAGTACTTC.